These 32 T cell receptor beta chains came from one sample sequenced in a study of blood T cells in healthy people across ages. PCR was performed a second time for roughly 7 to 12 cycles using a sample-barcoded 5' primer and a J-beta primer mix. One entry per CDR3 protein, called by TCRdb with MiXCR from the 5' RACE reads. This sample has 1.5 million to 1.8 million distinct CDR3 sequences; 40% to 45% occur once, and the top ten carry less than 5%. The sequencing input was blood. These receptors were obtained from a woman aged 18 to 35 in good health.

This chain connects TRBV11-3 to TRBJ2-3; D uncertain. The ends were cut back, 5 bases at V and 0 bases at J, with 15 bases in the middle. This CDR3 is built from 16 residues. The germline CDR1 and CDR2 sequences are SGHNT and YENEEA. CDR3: CASSQATGPSTDTQYF. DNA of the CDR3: TGTGCCAGCAGCCAAGCCACCGGTCCTAGCACAGATACGCAGTATTTT.

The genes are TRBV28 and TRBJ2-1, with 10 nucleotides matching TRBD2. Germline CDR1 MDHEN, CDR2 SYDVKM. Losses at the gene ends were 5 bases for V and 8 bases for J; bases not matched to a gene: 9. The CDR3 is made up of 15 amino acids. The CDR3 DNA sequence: TGTGCCAGCAGTACGCCGGGACTAGCGAATTATGAGCAGTTCTTC. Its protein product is CASSTPGLANYEQFF.

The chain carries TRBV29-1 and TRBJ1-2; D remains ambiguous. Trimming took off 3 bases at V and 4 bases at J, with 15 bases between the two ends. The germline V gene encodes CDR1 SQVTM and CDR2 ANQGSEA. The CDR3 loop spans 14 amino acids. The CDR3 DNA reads TGCAGCGTTGAGGGCATCAGGACGGGCTATGGCTACACCTTC. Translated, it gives CSVEGIRTGYGYTF. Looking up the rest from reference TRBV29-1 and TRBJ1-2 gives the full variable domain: SAVISQKPSRDICQRGTSLTIQCQVDSQVTMMFWYRQQPGQSLTLIATANQGSEATYESGFVIDKFPISRPNLTFSTLTVSNMSPEDSSIYLCSVEGIRTGYGYTFGSGTRLTVV.

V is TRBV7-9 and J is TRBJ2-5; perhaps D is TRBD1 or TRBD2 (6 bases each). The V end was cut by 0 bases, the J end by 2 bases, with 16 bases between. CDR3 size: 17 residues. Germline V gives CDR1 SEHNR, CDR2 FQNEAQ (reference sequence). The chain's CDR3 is CASSLAGGESGQETQYF. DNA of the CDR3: TGTGCCAGCAGCTTAGCGGGGGGCGAGTCCGGTCAAGAGACCCAGTACTTC.

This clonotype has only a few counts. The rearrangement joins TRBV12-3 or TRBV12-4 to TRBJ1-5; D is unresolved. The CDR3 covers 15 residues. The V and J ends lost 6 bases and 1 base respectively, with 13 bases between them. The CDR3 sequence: CASSLIMGSNQPQHF. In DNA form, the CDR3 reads TGTGCCAGCAGCCTCATTATGGGGAGCAATCAGCCCCAGCATTTT.

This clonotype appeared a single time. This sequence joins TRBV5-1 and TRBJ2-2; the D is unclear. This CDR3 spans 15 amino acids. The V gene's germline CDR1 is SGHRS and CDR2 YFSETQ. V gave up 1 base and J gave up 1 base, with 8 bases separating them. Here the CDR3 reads CASSLTGWNTGELFF. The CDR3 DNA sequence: TGCGCCAGCAGCTTGACGGGTTGGAACACCGGGGAGCTGTTTTTT.

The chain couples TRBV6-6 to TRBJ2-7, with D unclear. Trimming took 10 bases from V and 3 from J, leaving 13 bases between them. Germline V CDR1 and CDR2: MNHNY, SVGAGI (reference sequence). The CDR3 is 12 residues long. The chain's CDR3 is CAISTNFYEQYF. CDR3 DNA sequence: TGTGCCATATCCACCAACTTCTACGAGCAGTACTTC.

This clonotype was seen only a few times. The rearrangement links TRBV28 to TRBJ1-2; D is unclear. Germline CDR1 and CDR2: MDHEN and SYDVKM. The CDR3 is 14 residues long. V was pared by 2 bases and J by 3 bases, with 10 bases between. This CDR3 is CASSLGAHHYGYTF. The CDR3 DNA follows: TGTGCCAGCAGTTTAGGAGCACACCACTATGGCTACACCTTC.

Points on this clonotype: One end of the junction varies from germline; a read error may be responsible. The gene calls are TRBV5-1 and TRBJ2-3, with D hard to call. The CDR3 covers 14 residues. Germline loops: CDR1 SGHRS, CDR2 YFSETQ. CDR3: CTSSSVMAADTQYF. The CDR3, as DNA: TGCACCAGCAGCAGCGTGATGGCCGCAGATACGCAGTATTTT.

DNA of the CDR3: TGTGCCAGCAGCTTAGCTGTTGTGGGAATGGAGACCCAGTACTTC. Protein product: CASSLAVVGMETQYF. The gene calls are TRBV7-2 and TRBJ2-5, with D uncertain. Germline V gene data show CDR1 as SGHTA and CDR2 as FQGNSA. The CDR3 covers 15 residues. V gave up 0 bases and J gave up 5 bases, with 13 bases separating them.

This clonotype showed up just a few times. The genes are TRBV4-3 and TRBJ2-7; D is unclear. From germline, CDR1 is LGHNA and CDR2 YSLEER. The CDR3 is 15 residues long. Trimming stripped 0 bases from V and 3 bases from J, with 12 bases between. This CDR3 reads CASSQDRSPHYEQYF. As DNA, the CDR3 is TGCGCCAGCAGCCAAGATCGGTCCCCTCACTACGAGCAGTACTTC.

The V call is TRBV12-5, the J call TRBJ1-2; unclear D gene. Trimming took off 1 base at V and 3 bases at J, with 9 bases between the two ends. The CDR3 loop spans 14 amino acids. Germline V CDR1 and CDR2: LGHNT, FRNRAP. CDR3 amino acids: CASGLGTAYYGYTF. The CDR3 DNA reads TGTGCTAGTGGTTTGGGAACCGCTTACTATGGCTACACCTTC.

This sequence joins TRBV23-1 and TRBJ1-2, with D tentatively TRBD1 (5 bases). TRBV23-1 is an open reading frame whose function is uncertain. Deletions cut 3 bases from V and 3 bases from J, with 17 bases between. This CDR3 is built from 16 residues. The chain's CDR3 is CASSHSGRREHYGYTF. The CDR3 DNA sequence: TGCGCCAGCAGTCACTCGGGACGGCGAGAGCACTATGGCTACACCTTC.

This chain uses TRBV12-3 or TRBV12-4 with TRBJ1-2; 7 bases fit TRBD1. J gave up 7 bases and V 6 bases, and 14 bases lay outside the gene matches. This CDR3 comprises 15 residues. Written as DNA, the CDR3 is TGTGCCAGCAGCCGGGCCGACAGGGCGGAGATTGGCTACACCTTC. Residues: CASSRADRAEIGYTF.

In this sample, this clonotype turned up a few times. As DNA, the CDR3 is TGCAGTGCGTCCCTCAGGGGAGGCTACGAGCAGTACTTC. This gives the protein CSASLRGGYEQYF. The chain couples TRBV20-1 to TRBJ2-7, with D possibly called TRBD1 or TRBD2 (6 bases each). The V end was cut by 6 bases, the J end by 3 bases, with 15 bases between. Germline V gives CDR1 DFQATT, CDR2 SNEGSKA (reference sequence). CDR3 length: 13 amino acids.

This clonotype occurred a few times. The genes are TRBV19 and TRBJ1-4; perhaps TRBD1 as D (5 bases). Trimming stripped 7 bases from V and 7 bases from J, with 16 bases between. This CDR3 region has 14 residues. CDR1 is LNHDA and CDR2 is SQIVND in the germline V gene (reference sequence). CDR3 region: CASTSRAGPEKLFF. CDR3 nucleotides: TGTGCCAGTACTTCTCGGGCAGGGCCTGAAAAACTGTTTTTT.

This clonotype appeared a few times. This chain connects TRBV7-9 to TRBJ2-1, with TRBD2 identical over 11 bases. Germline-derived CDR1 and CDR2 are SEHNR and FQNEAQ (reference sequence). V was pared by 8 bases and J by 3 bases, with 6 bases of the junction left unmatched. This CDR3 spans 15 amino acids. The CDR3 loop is CASSDGLAGYNEQFF. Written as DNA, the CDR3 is TGTGCCAGCTCGGACGGACTAGCGGGCTACAATGAGCAGTTCTTC.

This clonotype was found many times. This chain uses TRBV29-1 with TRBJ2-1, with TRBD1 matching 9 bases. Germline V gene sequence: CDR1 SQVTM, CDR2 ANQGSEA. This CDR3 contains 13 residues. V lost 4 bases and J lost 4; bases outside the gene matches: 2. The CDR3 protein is CSVGDRAYNEQFF. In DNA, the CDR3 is TGCAGCGTTGGGGACAGGGCGTACAATGAGCAGTTCTTC.

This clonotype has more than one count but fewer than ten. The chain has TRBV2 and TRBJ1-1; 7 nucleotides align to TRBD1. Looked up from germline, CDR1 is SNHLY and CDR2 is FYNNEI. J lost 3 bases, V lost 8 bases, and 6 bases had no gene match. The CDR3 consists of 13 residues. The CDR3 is CASVRGLDTEAFF. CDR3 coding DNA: TGTGCCAGCGTGAGGGGGCTCGACACTGAAGCTTTCTTT.

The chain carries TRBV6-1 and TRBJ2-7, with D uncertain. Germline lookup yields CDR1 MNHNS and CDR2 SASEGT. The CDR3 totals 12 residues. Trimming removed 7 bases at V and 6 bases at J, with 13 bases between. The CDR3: CASTFVGREQYF. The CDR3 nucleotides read TGTGCCAGCACCTTCGTAGGACGCGAGCAGTACTTC.

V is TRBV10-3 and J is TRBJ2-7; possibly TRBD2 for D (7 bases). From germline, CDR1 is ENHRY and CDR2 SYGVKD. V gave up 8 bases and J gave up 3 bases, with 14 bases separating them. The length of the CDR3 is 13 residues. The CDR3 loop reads CAIHAGAGYEQYF. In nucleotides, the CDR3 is TGTGCCATCCATGCGGGGGCTGGCTACGAGCAGTACTTC.

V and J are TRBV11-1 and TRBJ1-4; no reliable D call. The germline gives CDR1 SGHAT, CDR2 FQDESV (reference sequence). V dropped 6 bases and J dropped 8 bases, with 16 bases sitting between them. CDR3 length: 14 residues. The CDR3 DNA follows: TGTGCCAGCAGATTAACCGGGTCCGGCGAAAAACTGTTTTTT. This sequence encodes CASRLTGSGEKLFF.

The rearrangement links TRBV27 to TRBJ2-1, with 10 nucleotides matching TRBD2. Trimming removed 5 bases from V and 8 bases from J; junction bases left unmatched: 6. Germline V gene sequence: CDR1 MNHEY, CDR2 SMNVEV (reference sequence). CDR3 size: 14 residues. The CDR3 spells CASSPATSGDEQFF. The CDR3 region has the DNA TGTGCCAGCAGTCCCGCTACTAGCGGGGATGAGCAGTTCTTC.

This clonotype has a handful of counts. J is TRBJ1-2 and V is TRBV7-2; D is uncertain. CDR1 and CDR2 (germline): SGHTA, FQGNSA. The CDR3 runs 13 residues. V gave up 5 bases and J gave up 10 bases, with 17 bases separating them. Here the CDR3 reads CASSQQWADFYTF. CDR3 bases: TGTGCCAGCAGCCAACAGTGGGCAGATTTCTACACCTTC.

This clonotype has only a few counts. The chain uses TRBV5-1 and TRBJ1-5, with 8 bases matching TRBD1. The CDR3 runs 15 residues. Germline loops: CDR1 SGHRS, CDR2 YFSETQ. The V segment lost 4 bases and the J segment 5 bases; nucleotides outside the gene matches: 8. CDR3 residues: CASSPSGQGHQPQHF. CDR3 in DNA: TGCGCCAGCAGCCCCAGTGGACAGGGACATCAGCCCCAGCATTTT.

This CDR3 is CSANMRTTNEKLFF. The CDR3, as DNA: TGCAGTGCTAATATGAGGACAACTAATGAAAAACTGTTTTTT. The chain employs TRBV20-1 and TRBJ1-4, with D hard to call. CDR3 size: 14 residues. Germline CDR1 and CDR2: DFQATT and SNEGSKA (reference sequence). Trimming took 4 bases from V and 0 from J, leaving 9 bases between them.

The CDR3 DNA reads as TGTGCCAGCAGCCAAGTACAGGGGGCGCTGGGGGCCAACGTCCTGACTTTC. This gives the protein CASSQVQGALGANVLTF. V usage is TRBV3-1 and J usage is TRBJ2-6; TRBD1 matches 9 bases. The CDR3 runs 17 residues. J gave up 4 bases and V 1 base, and 5 bases lay outside the gene matches. Germline assignment: CDR1 LGHDT and CDR2 YNNKEL (reference sequence).

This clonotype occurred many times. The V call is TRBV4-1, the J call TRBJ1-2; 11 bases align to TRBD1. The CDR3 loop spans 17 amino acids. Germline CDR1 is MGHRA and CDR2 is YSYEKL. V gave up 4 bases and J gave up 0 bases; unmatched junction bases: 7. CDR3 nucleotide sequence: TGCGCCAGCAGCCGAACTCCGGGACAGGGGGCTAACTATGGCTACACCTTC. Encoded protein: CASSRTPGQGANYGYTF.

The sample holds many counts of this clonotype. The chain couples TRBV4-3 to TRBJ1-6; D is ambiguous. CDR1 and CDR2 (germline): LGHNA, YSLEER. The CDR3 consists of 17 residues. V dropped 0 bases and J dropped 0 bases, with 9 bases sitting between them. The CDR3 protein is CASSQDPPSSYNSPLHF. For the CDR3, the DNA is TGCGCCAGCAGCCAAGATCCACCAAGCTCCTATAATTCACCCCTCCACTTT.

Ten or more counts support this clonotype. The CDR3 region is CASSLLQAEDEQYF. CDR3 bases: TGCGCCAGCAGCTTGCTACAGGCTGAAGACGAGCAGTACTTC. The J gene is TRBJ2-7, the V gene TRBV5-1; TRBD1 is a possible D gene (5 bases). V lost 1 base and J 5 bases, leaving 13 bases between the germline ends. The CDR3 is 14 amino acids. The germline CDR1 and CDR2 sequences are SGHRS and YFSETQ. Combining the CDR3 with reference TRBV5-1 and TRBJ2-7 gives the whole variable domain KAGVTQTPRYLIKTRGQQVTLSCSPISGHRSVSWYQQTPGQGLQFLFEYFSETQRNKGNFPGRFSGRQFSNSRSEMNVSTLELGDSALYLCASSLLQAEDEQYFGPGTRLTVT.

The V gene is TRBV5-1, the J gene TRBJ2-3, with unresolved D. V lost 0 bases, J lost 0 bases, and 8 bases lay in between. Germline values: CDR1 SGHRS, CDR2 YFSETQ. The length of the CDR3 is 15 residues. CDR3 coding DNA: TGCGCCAGCAGCTTGGGCCCAGTCAGCACAGATACGCAGTATTTT. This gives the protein CASSLGPVSTDTQYF.

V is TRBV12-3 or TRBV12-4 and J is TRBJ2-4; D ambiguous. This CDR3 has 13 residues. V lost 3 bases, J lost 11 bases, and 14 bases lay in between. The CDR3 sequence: CASSFPAAKLQYF. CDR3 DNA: TGTGCCAGCAGTTTCCCGGCAGCCAAGCTTCAGTACTTC.